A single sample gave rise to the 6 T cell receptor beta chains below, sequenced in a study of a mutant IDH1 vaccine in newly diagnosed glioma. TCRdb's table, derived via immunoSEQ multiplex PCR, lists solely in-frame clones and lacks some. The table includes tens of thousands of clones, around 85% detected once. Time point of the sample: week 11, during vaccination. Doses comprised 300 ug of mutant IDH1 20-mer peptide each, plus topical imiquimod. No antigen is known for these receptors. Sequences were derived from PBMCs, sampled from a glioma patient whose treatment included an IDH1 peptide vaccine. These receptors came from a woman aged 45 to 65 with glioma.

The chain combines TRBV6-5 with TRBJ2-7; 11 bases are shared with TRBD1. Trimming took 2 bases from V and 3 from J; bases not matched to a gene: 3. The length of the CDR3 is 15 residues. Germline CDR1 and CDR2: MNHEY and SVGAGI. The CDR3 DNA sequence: TGTGCCAGCAGTTACAGGACAGGGGGCATCTACGAGCAGTACTTC. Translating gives CASSYRTGGIYEQYF.

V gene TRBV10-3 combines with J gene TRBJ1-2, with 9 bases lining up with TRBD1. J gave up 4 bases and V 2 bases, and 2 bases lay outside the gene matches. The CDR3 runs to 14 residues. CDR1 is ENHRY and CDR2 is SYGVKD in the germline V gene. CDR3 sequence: CAISETGGAYGYTF. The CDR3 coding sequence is TGTGCCATCAGTGAGACAGGGGGCGCCTATGGCTACACCTTC.

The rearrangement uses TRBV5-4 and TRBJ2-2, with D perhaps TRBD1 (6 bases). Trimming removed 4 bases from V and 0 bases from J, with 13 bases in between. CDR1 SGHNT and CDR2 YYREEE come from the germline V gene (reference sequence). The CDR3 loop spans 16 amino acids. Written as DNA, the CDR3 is TGTGCCAGCAGCGGGAGACAGGCAGCGAACACCGGGGAGCTGTTTTTT. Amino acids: CASSGRQAANTGELFF.

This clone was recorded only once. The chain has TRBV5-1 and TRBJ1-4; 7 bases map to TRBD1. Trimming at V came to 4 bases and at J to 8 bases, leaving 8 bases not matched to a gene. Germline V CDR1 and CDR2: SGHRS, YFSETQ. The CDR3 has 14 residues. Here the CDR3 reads CASSPPTGNEKLFF. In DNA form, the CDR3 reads TGCGCCAGCAGCCCTCCGACAGGGAACGAAAAACTGTTTTTT.

The DNA for the CDR3 is TGTGCCTGGGGCAACCCGGGAACCTCGGGGGCTTTCTTT. Translated, it gives CAWGNPGTSGAFF. The gene calls are TRBV30 and TRBJ1-1, with D unresolved. The CDR3 has 13 amino acids. Trimming cost V 5 bases and J 11 bases, with 21 bases left between them. CDR1 is GTSNPN, CDR2 SVGIG, per germline (reference sequence).

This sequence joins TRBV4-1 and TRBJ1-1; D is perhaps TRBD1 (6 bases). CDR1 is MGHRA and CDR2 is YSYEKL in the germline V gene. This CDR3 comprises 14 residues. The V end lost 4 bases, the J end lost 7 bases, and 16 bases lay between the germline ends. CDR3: CASSLQPGVGEAFF. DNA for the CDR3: TGCGCCAGCAGCCTGCAACCAGGGGTGGGTGAAGCTTTCTTT.